The source of this T cell receptor (beta chain) is a study of post-analysis software for immune sequencing data. The study's findings and limits: Elevated frequency relative to controls characterized roughly five TRBV segments in patients, TRBV5-6, TRBV5-1 and TRBV20-1 among them.

Germline CDR1 is SQVTM and CDR2 is ANQGSEA. The V end lost 7 bases, the J end lost 5 bases, and 11 bases lay between the germline ends. CDR3 length: 12 residues. A word on this clonotype: Its antigen is unknown.

Unique molecular identifiers had been added to the TCR beta cDNA libraries. The yield from roughly 1 to 10 million T cells was 500,000 or so cDNA molecules in total. TCRdb re-called the PCR reads with MiXCR, one entry per CDR3 protein. The sample carries 650,000 to 850,000 distinct CDR3 sequences, under 70% recorded once. The rearrangement uses TRBV29-1 and TRBJ2-2; D unresolved. The TCR comes from a girl aged 10 to 17 with multiple sclerosis. The sequenced material came from blood. The CDR3 nucleotides read TGCAGCGGTTATAGGTGGACCGGGGAGCTGTTTTTT. Its protein is CSGYRWTGELFF.